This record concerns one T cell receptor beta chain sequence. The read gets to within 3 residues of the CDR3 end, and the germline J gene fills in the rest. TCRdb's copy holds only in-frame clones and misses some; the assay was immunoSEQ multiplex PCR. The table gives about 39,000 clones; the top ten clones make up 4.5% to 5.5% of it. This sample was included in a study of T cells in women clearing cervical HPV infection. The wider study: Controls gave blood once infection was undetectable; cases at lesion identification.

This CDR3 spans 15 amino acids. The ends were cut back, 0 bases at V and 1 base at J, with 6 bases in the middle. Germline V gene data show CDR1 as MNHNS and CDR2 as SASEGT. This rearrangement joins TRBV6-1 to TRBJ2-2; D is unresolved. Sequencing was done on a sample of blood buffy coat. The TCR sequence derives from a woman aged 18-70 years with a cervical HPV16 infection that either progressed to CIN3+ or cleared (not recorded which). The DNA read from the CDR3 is TGTGCCAGCAGTGAAGCTTCAGGGAACACCGGGGAG. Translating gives CASSEASGNTGE. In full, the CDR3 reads CASSEASGNTGELFF.